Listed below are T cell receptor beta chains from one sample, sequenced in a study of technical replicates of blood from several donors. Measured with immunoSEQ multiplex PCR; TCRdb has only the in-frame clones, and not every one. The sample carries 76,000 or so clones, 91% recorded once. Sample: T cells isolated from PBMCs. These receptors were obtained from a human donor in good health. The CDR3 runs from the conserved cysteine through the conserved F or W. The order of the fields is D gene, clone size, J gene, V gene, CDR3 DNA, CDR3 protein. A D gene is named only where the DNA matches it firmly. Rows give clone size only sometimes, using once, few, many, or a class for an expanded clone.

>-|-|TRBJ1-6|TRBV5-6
TGTGCCAGCAGCTTGCGTGCAGGGCTTAGCTCACCCCTCCACTTT
CASSLRAGLSSPLHF
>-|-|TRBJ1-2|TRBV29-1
TGCAGCGTTGATAGCGGTGGCGGAGTTTATGGCTACACCTTC
CSVDSGGGVYGYTF
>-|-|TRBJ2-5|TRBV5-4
TGTGCCAGCAGCTCAGAGGGCACTAGACAAGAGACCCAGTACTTC
CASSSEGTRQETQYF
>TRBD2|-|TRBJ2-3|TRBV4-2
TGTGCCAGCAGCCAAGAAGAGGGACTAGGGGCAGATACGCAGTATTTT
CASSQEEGLGADTQYF
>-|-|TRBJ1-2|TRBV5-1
TGCGCCAGCAGCACAGGGTTTGGCTACACCTTC
CASSTGFGYTF
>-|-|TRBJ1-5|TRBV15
TGTGCCACCAGCAAGACAGGAAATCAGCCCCAGCATTTT
CATSKTGNQPQHF
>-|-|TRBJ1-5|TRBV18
TGTGCCAGCTCACCAACTGCGGGGGGGGACGGCAATCAGCCCCAGCATTTT
CASSPTAGGDGNQPQHF
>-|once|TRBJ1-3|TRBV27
TGTGCCAGCAGGGCACAGGGCCGCTATTTTGGTAACACCATATATTTT
CASRAQGRYFGNTIYF
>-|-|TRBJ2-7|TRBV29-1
TGCAGCGTTCGGACACCCTCCTACGAGCAGTACTTC
CSVRTPSYEQYF
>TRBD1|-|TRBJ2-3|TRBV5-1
TGCGCCAGCAGCCCTACAGGGGGCTGGGCAGATACGCAGTATTTT
CASSPTGGWADTQYF
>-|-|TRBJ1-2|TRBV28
TGTGCCAGCAGTTTGGGGGGGCTACCGGACTTCTATGGCTACACCTTC
CASSLGGLPDFYGYTF
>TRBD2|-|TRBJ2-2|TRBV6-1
TGTGCCAGCAGTGAAGCCCTAGCGGGGGCCGCGAACACCGGGGAGCTGTTTTTT
CASSEALAGAANTGELFF
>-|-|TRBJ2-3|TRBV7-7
TGTGCCAGCAGCCCCAGGGACTCCTACACAGATACGCAGTATTTT
CASSPRDSYTDTQYF
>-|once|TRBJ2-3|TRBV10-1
TGCGCCAGCAGTGAGGGGACTAGCACAGATACGCAGTATTTT
CASSEGTSTDTQYF
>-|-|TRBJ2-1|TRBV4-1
TGCGCCAGCAGCCAAGTCAAGACAGACAATGAGCAGTTCTTC
CASSQVKTDNEQFF
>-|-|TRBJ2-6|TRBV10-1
TGCGCCAGCAGTGGGGCCCACTCTGGGGCCAACGTCCTGACTTTC
CASSGAHSGANVLTF
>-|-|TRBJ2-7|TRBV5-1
TGCGCCAGCAGCTTATTGATGGGGCTCTCCTACGAGCAGTACTTC
CASSLLMGLSYEQYF
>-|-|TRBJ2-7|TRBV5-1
TGCGCCAGCAGCACCCCCGGGGGTCTGGGGGGGGGCCAAACCTACGAGCAGTACTTC
CASSTPGGLGGGQTYEQYF
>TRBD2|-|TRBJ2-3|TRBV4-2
TGTGCCAGCAGCCCTAAACCTACTAGCGGGGCGGCAGATACGCAGTATTTT
CASSPKPTSGAADTQYF
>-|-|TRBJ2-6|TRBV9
TGTGCCAGCAGCGTAGCGGCTAGGGGCTCTGGGGCCAACGTCCTGACTTTC
CASSVAARGSGANVLTF
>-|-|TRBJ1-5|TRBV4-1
TGCGCCAGCAGCCAAGACGCGGGGTACGGAGCGGGTCAGCCCCAGCATTTT
CASSQDAGYGAGQPQHF
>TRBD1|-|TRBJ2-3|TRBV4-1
TGCGCCAGCACATATACTGGGACAGGGAACGCAGATACGCAGTATTTT
CASTYTGTGNADTQYF
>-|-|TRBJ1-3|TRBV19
TGTGCCAGTAGTTTCCCGACAGAGGGAAACACCATATATTTT
CASSFPTEGNTIYF
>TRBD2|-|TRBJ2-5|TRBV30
TGTGCCTGGAGTTCGAGCGGGGGACCTCATGAGACCCAGTACTTC
CAWSSSGGPHETQYF
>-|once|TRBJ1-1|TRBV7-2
TGTGCCAGCAGCTTACAGGCTACAGGGTTGGGAGCTGAAGCTTTCTTT
CASSLQATGLGAEAFF
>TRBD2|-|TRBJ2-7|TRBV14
TGTGCCAGCAGCCAAGAGCTAGCGGGAGAGCAGTACTTC
CASSQELAGEQYF
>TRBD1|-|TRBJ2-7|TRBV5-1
TGCGCCAGCAGCAACACTTACAGGGGGGACGAGCAGTACTTC
CASSNTYRGDEQYF
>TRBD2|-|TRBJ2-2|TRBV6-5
TGTGCCAGCAACGACCTAGCGGGCAACACCGGGGAGCTGTTTTTT
CASNDLAGNTGELFF
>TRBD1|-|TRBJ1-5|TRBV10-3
TGTGCCATCAGCCTTACAGGGGGGAATCAGCCCCAGCATTTT
CAISLTGGNQPQHF
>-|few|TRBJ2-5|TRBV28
TGTGCCAGCAGAGGGGCCGAGACCCAGTACTTC
CASRGAETQYF
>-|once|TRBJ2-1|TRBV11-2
TGTGCCAGCAGGCCGACCGGGACACATGAGCAGTTCTTC
CASRPTGTHEQFF
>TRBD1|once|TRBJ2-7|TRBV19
TGTGCCAGTTGGGGACAGGGCCTCTACGAGCAGTACTTC
CASWGQGLYEQYF
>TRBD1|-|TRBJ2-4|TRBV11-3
TGTGCCAGCAGCTTAGTGGGACAGCAAAACATTCAGTACTTC
CASSLVGQQNIQYF
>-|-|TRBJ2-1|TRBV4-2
TGTGCCAGCAGCCAAGAGAGAGGGCGTAATGAGCAGTTCTTC
CASSQERGRNEQFF
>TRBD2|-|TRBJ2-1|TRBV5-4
TGTGCCAGCAGCAACGGACTAGCGGGAGGTTCCTTATACAATGAGCAGTTCTTC
CASSNGLAGGSLYNEQFF
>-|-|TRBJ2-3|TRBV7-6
TGTGCCAGCAGCTTAGCGCTGCCAGCAGATACGCAGTATTTT
CASSLALPADTQYF
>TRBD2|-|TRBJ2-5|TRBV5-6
TGTGCCAGCAGCTTGGCCTGGACTAGCGGGAGGAAAGAGACCCAGTACTTC
CASSLAWTSGRKETQYF
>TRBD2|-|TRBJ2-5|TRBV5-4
TGTGCCAGCAGCATAGAACTAGCGGGAGGGATAAAAGAGACCCAGTACTTC
CASSIELAGGIKETQYF
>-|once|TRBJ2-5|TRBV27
TGTGCCAGCAGCCATTACGGGGACCAAGAGACCCAGTACTTC
CASSHYGDQETQYF
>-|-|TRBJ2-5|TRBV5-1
TGCGCCAGCAGCCGCGGGACTGGGAAAGAGACCCAGTACTTC
CASSRGTGKETQYF
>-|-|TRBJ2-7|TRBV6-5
TGTGCCAGCAGTAGCCGGGACACATACGAGCAGTACTTC
CASSSRDTYEQYF
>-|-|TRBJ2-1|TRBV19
TGTGCCACCAGGGGAAACTGGGGGGGCTGGAATGAGCAGTTCTTC
CATRGNWGGWNEQFF
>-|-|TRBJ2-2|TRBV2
TGTGCCAGCAGTCTTCACACCGGGGAGCTGTTTTTT
CASSLHTGELFF
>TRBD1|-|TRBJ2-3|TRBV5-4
TGTGCCAGCAGCTCGGGACAGGGGTTAACAGATACGCAGTATTTT
CASSSGQGLTDTQYF